Listed here are 16 T cell receptor beta chains from one sample, sequenced in a study of Tregs in tolerant kidney transplant recipients. Clones were read by immunoSEQ multiplex PCR, and TCRdb kept only the in-frame ones, dropping some. The sample has approximately 75,000 clones, approximately 89% seen once; the top ten hold 0.34%. Material: Tregs from blood, obtained before the transplant. These receptors all come from a human donor who received a combined kidney and bone marrow transplant.

The chain has TRBV15 and TRBJ2-3, with TRBD2 as a possible D gene (6 bases). Looked up from germline, CDR1 is LNHNV and CDR2 is YYDKDF (reference sequence). CDR3 length equals 17 residues. With 5 bases removed from V and 5 bases from J, the gap between germline ends came to 23 bases. The CDR3 here is CATSPPLGTGIGDTQYF. CDR3 DNA sequence: TGTGCCACCAGCCCCCCTCTGGGGACTGGGATAGGAGATACGCAGTATTTT.

The DNA for the CDR3 is TGCGCCAGCAGACGTACAGGGGCGGCTAATGAAAAACTGTTTTTT. Amino acid sequence: CASRRTGAANEKLFF. The chain has TRBV5-1 and TRBJ1-4, with 7 bases identical to TRBD1. With V trimmed by 5 bases and J by 3 bases, 7 bases remained unmatched. Germline CDR1 and CDR2: SGHRS and YFSETQ. The CDR3 extends over 15 amino acids.

DNA of the CDR3: TGTGCCAGCAGTTTTTGGAGGGGCATGATTGAAAAACTGTTTTTT. Translation gives CASSFWRGMIEKLFF. The chain has TRBV27 and TRBJ1-4; possibly TRBD1 for D (5 bases). V lost 3 bases and J 7 bases, leaving 15 bases between the germline ends. The length of the CDR3 is 15 residues. From germline, CDR1 is MNHEY and CDR2 SMNVEV (reference sequence).

The chain has TRBV28 and TRBJ2-1; possible D gene TRBD2, 6 bases. V shed 8 bases and J shed 4 bases, with 15 bases lying between them. CDR1 and CDR2 (germline): MDHEN, SYDVKM. The CDR3 consists of 14 residues. The CDR3 region is CASEGLPGYNEQFF. Here the CDR3 DNA reads TGTGCCAGCGAGGGACTCCCGGGGTACAATGAGCAGTTCTTC.

The chain recombines TRBV6-1 with TRBJ2-7; tentatively, D is TRBD1 (6 bases). The length of the CDR3 is 13 residues. Germline CDR1 reads MNHNS; CDR2 reads SASEGT. The ends were cut back, 2 bases at V and 6 bases at J, with 11 bases in the middle. The CDR3 DNA reads TGTGCCAGCAGTGAACAGGGGCGCGGCGAGCAGTACTTC. Its translation: CASSEQGRGEQYF.

The gene calls are TRBV19 and TRBJ1-5; 8 bases line up with TRBD1. CDR1 is LNHDA and CDR2 is SQIVND in the germline V gene (reference sequence). The CDR3 runs to 14 residues. Unmatched junction bases numbered 5, after V lost 5 bases and J lost 5 bases. Here the CDR3 reads CASSVTGGDQPQHF. In nucleotides, the CDR3 is TGTGCCAGTAGTGTCACAGGGGGAGATCAGCCCCAGCATTTT.

This clone was seen just once. This chain links TRBV19 with TRBJ1-1; unclear D gene. The V end was cut by 5 bases, the J end by 1 base, with 20 bases between. The germline gives CDR1 LNHDA, CDR2 SQIVND (reference sequence). The CDR3 totals 17 residues. The CDR3 spells CASSDMTRSNRNTEAFF. The CDR3 DNA is TGTGCCAGTAGTGATATGACGAGGTCGAATCGGAACACTGAAGCTTTCTTT. The complete variable domain, with remaining parts taken from reference TRBV19 and TRBJ1-1, reads DGGITQSPKYLFRKEGQNVTLSCEQNLNHDAMYWYRQDPGQGLRLIYYSQIVNDFQKGDIAEGYSVSREKKESFPLTVTSAQKNPTAFYLCASSDMTRSNRNTEAFFGQGTRLTVV.

The V gene is TRBV20-1, the J gene TRBJ2-1, with a weak D call TRBD2 (6 bases). V was trimmed by 5 bases and J by 8 bases, leaving 10 bases between them. CDR1 and CDR2 from the germline V gene are DFQATT and SNEGSKA (reference sequence). The CDR3 sequence is 11 residues long. CDR3 residues: CSAEGGDEQFF. The CDR3 DNA reads TGCAGTGCTGAGGGCGGGGATGAGCAGTTCTTC.

This chain uses TRBV10-2 with TRBJ2-5; a possible D gene is TRBD1 (5 bases). Judging by the DNA end, TRBJ2-7 fits better; the J call may be wrong. There are 13 residues in the CDR3. CDR1 is WSHSY and CDR2 is SAAADI in the germline V gene. The CDR3 DNA follows: TGCGCCAGCAGTGAGCAAGACAGTTACGAGCAGTACTTC. Amino acid sequence: CASSEQDSYEQYF.

The rearrangement uses TRBV28 and TRBJ1-2, with a weak D call TRBD1 (6 bases). The CDR3 runs to 13 residues. Trimming removed 10 bases from V and 2 bases from J, with 14 bases in between. Germline CDR1 is MDHEN and CDR2 is SYDVKM. CDR3 amino acids: CATEGGSNYGYTF. CDR3 in DNA: TGTGCCACCGAGGGGGGGTCCAACTATGGCTACACCTTC.

The chain combines TRBV27 with TRBJ2-1, with a weak D call TRBD2 (6 bases). The CDR3 totals 13 residues. Germline values: CDR1 MNHEY, CDR2 SMNVEV (reference sequence). V lost 10 bases and J lost 12, with 22 bases in between. CDR3 DNA sequence: TGTGCCACACTACCGCCGGGAGCAGGGTTGCAGTTCTTC. Encoded protein: CATLPPGAGLQFF.

This sequence joins TRBV18 and TRBJ1-2; D possibly corresponds to TRBD1 (5 bases). V was pared by 3 bases and J by 7 bases, with 18 bases between. From germline, CDR1 is KGHSH and CDR2 LQKENI. CDR3 size: 15 residues. CDR3 residues: CASSPIDSDGSGYTF. The CDR3 DNA reads TGTGCCAGCTCACCGATTGACAGCGATGGGAGTGGCTACACCTTC. The full variable domain, completed using reference TRBV18 and TRBJ1-2, is NAGVMQNPRHLVRRRGQEARLRCSPMKGHSHVYWYRQLPEEGLKFMVYLQKENIIDESGMPKERFSAEFPKEGPSILRIQQVVRGDSAAYFCASSPIDSDGSGYTFGSGTRLTVV.

The CDR3 bases are TGTGCCATCAGTGAATCCCTCGGTGGTAGGTTGGAAAAACTGTTTTTT. Amino acids: CAISESLGGRLEKLFF. This chain uses TRBV10-3 with TRBJ1-4; D is unresolved. The CDR3 has 16 amino acids. CDR1 and CDR2 from the germline V gene are ENHRY and SYGVKD. V lost 3 bases, J lost 8 bases, and 19 bases lay in between.

The chain recombines TRBV6-5 with TRBJ2-7; possibly TRBD2 for D (6 bases). The CDR3 has 14 residues. Germline V gives CDR1 MNHEY, CDR2 SVGAGI. Trimming pared 0 bases from V and 0 bases from J, leaving 6 bases between. The chain's CDR3 is CASSYSEGSYEQYF. The CDR3 DNA is TGTGCCAGCAGTTACTCGGAGGGCTCCTACGAGCAGTACTTC.

For the CDR3, the DNA is TGTGCCATCTACCCCCCGGGGGGGAGATTCACAGATACGCAGTATTTT. Its protein is CAIYPPGGRFTDTQYF. The chain uses TRBV28 and TRBJ2-3; TRBD2 matches at 8 bases. The germline gives CDR1 MDHEN, CDR2 SYDVKM. This CDR3 comprises 16 residues. The V segment lost 10 bases and the J segment 2 bases; nucleotides outside the gene matches: 14.

Note on this clone: The sample has other DNA sequences that encode this CDR3 too. CDR3 loop: CASSLGLAGGPTTDTQYF. Here the CDR3 DNA reads TGTGCCAGCAGCTTGGGTCTAGCGGGAGGGCCCACGACAGATACGCAGTATTTT. The chain is built from TRBV5-8 and TRBJ2-3; 12 bases line up with TRBD2. Germline V gene lookup returns CDR1 SGHTS and CDR2 YDEGEE. The CDR3 sequence is 18 residues long. The V gene end was trimmed by 0 bases and the J gene end by 3 bases; junction bases not matched to a gene: 8.